A selection of T cell receptor beta chains follows, all from one sample in a study of shared clonotypes between healthy human individuals. Sequencing was performed with immunoSEQ multiplex PCR; in TCRdb, only in-frame clones are kept and a portion is missing. The sample has roughly 410,000 clones, about 96% seen once. The material sequenced was memory CD8+ T cells sorted from blood. The receptors originated from a man aged 25 to 40 in good health. Both conserved end residues are part of each CDR3. The order of the fields is J gene, clone size, V gene, D gene, CDR3 protein, CDR3 DNA. D genes are given only for firm matches. Clone size is not always given. Where it is, it says once, few, many or a class for expanded clones.

TRBJ2-7	NA	TRBV5-8	TRBD2	CASSRAGTRAYEQYF	TGTGCCAGCAGCCGCGCCGGGACTAGGGCCTACGAGCAGTACTTC
TRBJ2-6	NA	TRBV2	NA	CASTPISGSGANVLTF	TGTGCCAGCACCCCCATTTCTGGCTCTGGGGCCAACGTCCTGACTTTC
TRBJ2-1	NA	TRBV5-1	TRBD2	CASSLALAETYNEQFF	TGCGCCAGCAGCTTGGCGCTAGCGGAAACCTACAATGAGCAGTTCTTC
TRBJ2-2	NA	TRBV7-6	NA	CASSLALGLTNTGELFF	TGTGCCAGCAGCTTAGCCTTGGGACTCACGAACACCGGGGAGCTGTTTTTT
TRBJ2-7	NA	TRBV7-8	TRBD2	CASSSQGTSGSYEQYF	TGTGCCAGCAGCTCGCAGGGGACTAGCGGTTCCTACGAGCAGTACTTC
TRBJ1-5	once	TRBV7-6	NA	CASSLRGADQPQHF	TGTGCCAGCAGCTTAAGGGGGGCGGATCAGCCCCAGCATTTT
TRBJ1-2	NA	TRBV7-2	NA	CASSFQGRIEGYTF	TGTGCCAGCAGCTTCCAGGGGCGCATAGAGGGCTACACCTTC
TRBJ2-7	NA	TRBV7-2	TRBD1	CASSQRGTAYEQYF	TGTGCCAGCAGCCAAAGAGGGACAGCCTACGAGCAGTACTTC
TRBJ1-4	NA	TRBV15	TRBD1	CATSRDVTGGREKLFF	TGTGCCACCAGCAGAGACGTGACAGGGGGCCGTGAAAAACTGTTTTTT
TRBJ1-4	NA	TRBV2	TRBD1	CASAGTGGEKLFF	TGTGCCAGCGCCGGGACAGGGGGTGAAAAACTGTTTTTT
TRBJ2-1	NA	TRBV28	TRBD1	CASSLWDRGYNEQFF	TGTGCCAGCAGTTTATGGGACAGGGGCTACAATGAGCAGTTCTTC
TRBJ2-3	NA	TRBV4-1	NA	CASSVNAGKDTQYF	TGCGCCAGCAGCGTTAACGCGGGGAAAGATACGCAGTATTTT
TRBJ2-5	NA	TRBV11-2	NA	CASSLGKGRGWETQYF	TGTGCCAGCAGCTTAGGGAAGGGACGAGGGTGGGAGACCCAGTACTTC
TRBJ1-5	NA	TRBV6-1	TRBD1	CASSPQGANQPQHF	TGTGCCAGCAGCCCCCAGGGGGCCAATCAGCCCCAGCATTTT
TRBJ2-4	NA	TRBV5-6	NA	CASSLGSTLAKNIQYF	TGTGCCAGCAGCTTAGGCTCGACTCTAGCCAAAAACATTCAGTACTTC
TRBJ2-7	NA	TRBV28	TRBD2	CASSLTLAGELEQYF	TGTGCCAGCAGTTTAACATTAGCGGGAGAACTCGAGCAGTACTTC
TRBJ2-1	NA	TRBV6-5	TRBD2	CASTQGLAGGNEQFF	TGTGCCAGCACCCAGGGACTAGCGGGAGGCAATGAGCAGTTCTTC
TRBJ2-3	NA	TRBV7-9	NA	CASSPSQGFRDTQYF	TGTGCCAGCAGTCCAAGCCAGGGTTTTAGGGATACGCAGTATTTT
TRBJ2-1	NA	TRBV27	TRBD2	CASSLTPSGRGDEQFF	TGTGCCAGCAGTTTAACCCCCAGCGGGAGGGGGGATGAGCAGTTCTTC
TRBJ2-1	NA	TRBV11-2	NA	CASSRVGNEQFF	TGTGCCAGCAGCCGCGTGGGCAATGAGCAGTTCTTC
TRBJ1-2	NA	TRBV9	NA	CASSVFWDANYGYTF	TGTGCCAGCAGCGTATTCTGGGACGCTAACTATGGCTACACCTTC
TRBJ1-2	NA	TRBV2	TRBD1	CASSPTRQGGDYGYTF	TGTGCCAGCAGTCCCACACGACAGGGGGGGGACTATGGCTACACCTTC
TRBJ1-2	NA	TRBV5-1	NA	CASSLDPGNRGYTF	TGCGCCAGCAGCTTGGACCCAGGGAATAGAGGCTACACCTTC
TRBJ1-5	NA	TRBV28	NA	CASSFIRARGNQPQHF	TGTGCCAGCAGTTTCATCCGGGCGAGAGGCAATCAGCCCCAGCATTTT
TRBJ1-5	NA	TRBV15	NA	CATSRENQPQHF	TGTGCCACCAGCAGAGAGAATCAGCCCCAGCATTTT
TRBJ1-1	NA	TRBV10-3	NA	CAISESRTKNTEAFF	TGTGCCATCAGTGAGTCCCGGACAAAGAACACTGAAGCTTTCTTT
TRBJ1-1	NA	TRBV7-2	NA	CASSLQGLATEAFF	TGTGCCAGCAGCCTTCAGGGTTTGGCCACTGAAGCTTTCTTT